The entry below describes one T cell receptor beta chain. Its antigen is not known. Profiled with immunoSEQ multiplex PCR; TCRdb holds only in-frame clones, not every one. This table holds fewer than 90,000 clones, almost 85% found once. The sample is drawn from a study of a mutant IDH1 vaccine in newly diagnosed glioma. Time point here: week 35, safety follow-up. A 20-mer mutant IDH1 peptide at 300 ug was injected subcutaneously with topical imiquimod. The CDR3 length is 15 residues. J lost 0 bases, V lost 6 bases, and 3 bases had no gene match. Germline CDR1 reads ENHRY; CDR2 reads SYGVKD. The sequenced sample was PBMCs, obtained from a glioma patient whose treatment included an IDH1 peptide vaccine. V is TRBV10-3 and J is TRBJ1-1; 11 nucleotides match TRBD1. The TCR was taken from a man aged 18 to 29 with glioma. This chain's CDR3 is CAISRTGGLNTEAFF. Written as DNA, the CDR3 is TGTGCCATCAGCAGGACAGGGGGCCTGAACACTGAAGCTTTCTTT.